The subject of this entry is one T cell receptor (beta chain). CDR1 and CDR2 (germline): LGHNT, FRNRAP. This CDR3 is built from 16 residues. V gave up 2 bases and J gave up 6 bases; unmatched junction bases: 10. Only in-frame clones appear in the TCRdb table, and some are missing; sequencing was by immunoSEQ multiplex PCR. The sample consists of about 240,000 clones, around 86% of them appearing once. The sample comes from a study of blood T cell repertoires in COVID-19. The chain combines TRBV12-5 with TRBJ2-3; 8 bases map to TRBD2. The sequencing input was peripheral blood. The TCR comes from a young man who had recovered from COVID-19. CDR3 sequence: CASGLILAGWGDTQYF. The CDR3, as DNA: TGTGCTAGTGGTTTGATTCTAGCGGGTTGGGGGGATACGCAGTATTTT.